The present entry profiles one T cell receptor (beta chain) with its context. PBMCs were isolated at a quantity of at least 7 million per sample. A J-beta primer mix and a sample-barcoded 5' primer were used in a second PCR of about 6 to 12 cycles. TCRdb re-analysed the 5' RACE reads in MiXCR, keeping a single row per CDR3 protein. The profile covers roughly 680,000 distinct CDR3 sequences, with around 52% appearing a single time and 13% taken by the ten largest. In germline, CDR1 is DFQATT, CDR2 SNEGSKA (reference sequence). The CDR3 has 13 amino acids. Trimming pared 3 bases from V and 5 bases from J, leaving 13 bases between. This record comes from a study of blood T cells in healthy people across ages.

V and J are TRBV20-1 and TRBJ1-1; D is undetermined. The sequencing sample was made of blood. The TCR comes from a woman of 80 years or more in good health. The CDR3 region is CSASAMARTEAFF. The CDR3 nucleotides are TGCAGTGCTAGTGCCATGGCGAGGACTGAAGCTTTCTTT.